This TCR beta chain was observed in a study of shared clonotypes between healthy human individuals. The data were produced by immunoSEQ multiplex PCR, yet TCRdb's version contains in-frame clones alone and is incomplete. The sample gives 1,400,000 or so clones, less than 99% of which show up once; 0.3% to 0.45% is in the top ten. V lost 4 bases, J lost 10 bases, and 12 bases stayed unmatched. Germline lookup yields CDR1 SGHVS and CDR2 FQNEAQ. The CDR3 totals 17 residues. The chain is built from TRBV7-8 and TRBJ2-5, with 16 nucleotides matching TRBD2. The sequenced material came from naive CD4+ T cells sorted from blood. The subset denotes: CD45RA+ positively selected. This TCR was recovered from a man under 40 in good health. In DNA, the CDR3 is TGTGCCAGCAGCTCCAAAAAGGGACTAGCGGGAGGGGGTATCCAGTACTTC. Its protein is CASSSKKGLAGGGIQYF. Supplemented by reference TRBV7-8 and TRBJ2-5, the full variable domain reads GAGVSQSPRYKVAKRGQDVALRCDPISGHVSLFWYQQALGQGPEFLTYFQNEAQLDKSGLPSDRFFAERPEGSVSTLKIQRTQQEDSAVYLCASSSKKGLAGGGIQYFGPGTRLLVL.